This T cell receptor (beta chain) was found in a study of molecular identifiers for immune sequencing clone quantification. About the research overall: Replicates partitioned RNA from around 20,000 or 100,000 naive CD8 cells into five parts, sequencing four.

This clonotype was recorded at least ten times. TCRdb reanalysed the PCR reads using MiXCR and keeps one entry per CDR3 protein. This table has about 640,000 distinct CDR3 sequences, around 20% appearing once. CDR1 is SGDLS and CDR2 is YYNGEE in the germline V gene. This CDR3 is 14 amino acids long. V dropped 3 bases and J dropped 2 bases, with 6 bases sitting between them. This sequence originates from a human donor in good health. Some libraries in this study had Jurkat cell RNA spiked in. V and J are TRBV9 and TRBJ2-6; the D is unclear. The material sequenced was naive CD8+ T cells from blood, with Jurkat cell RNA spiked in. Specified subset: FACS-sorted CD8+CD4-CCR7+CD45RA+ naive T cells. CDR3 sequence (DNA): TGTGCCAGCAGCGGAGTAGCTGGGGCCAACGTCCTGACTTTC. Protein product: CASSGVAGANVLTF.